This is a list of T cell receptor beta chains from one sample in a study of T-cell memory formation after mild COVID-19. Using its own MiXCR run on the 5' RACE reads, TCRdb lists one record per CDR3 protein. Of under 300,000 distinct CDR3 sequences detected, 8% to 10% appear once; the ten largest clones hold 22%. Sequencing input: PBMCs or a T cell subset sorted from them (not recorded which). These receptors were collected from a man in his late teens or twenties who had mild COVID-19 (a few samples of this study predate the infection). Cell type and time point are not known. Each CDR3 is given with its conserved first and last residue. Fields, in order: CDR3 DNA, CDR3 protein, D gene, V gene, clone size, J gene. A D gene is named only where the DNA matches it firmly. Not every row has a clone size; where given, it reads once, few, many or a size class.

TGCAGTGCTAGAGATGGGGGACAGGGGACTGATGCTTTCTTT	CSARDGGQGTDAFF	TRBD1	TRBV20-1	-	TRBJ1-1
TGCAGGGCCTCGGGCGGGACCCAGTCTGGGGCCAACGTCCTGACTTTC	CRASGGTQSGANVLTF	-	TRBV20-1	-	TRBJ2-6
TGCAGTGCCCTAACCGGGCTAGTCAATCAGCCCCAGCATTTT	CSALTGLVNQPQHF	-	TRBV20-1	-	TRBJ1-5
TGTGCCAGCAGCACTTCCCCAACAGGGGGCCGGGTGCAGTTCTTC	CASSTSPTGGRVQFF	TRBD1	TRBV7-8	-	TRBJ2-1
TGCAGCGTCTTCACTAGCGGGGGGAACTACAATGAGCAGTTCTTC	CSVFTSGGNYNEQFF	TRBD2	TRBV29-1	few	TRBJ2-1
TGTGCCAGCAGCCTATTCACCCGGGACAGGGGGACGCAGTATTTT	CASSLFTRDRGTQYF	TRBD1	TRBV5-6	-	TRBJ2-3
TGTGCCAGCTGGCCTAGCGGGGGGATAGATACGCAGTATTTT	CASWPSGGIDTQYF	TRBD2	TRBV7-9	many	TRBJ2-3
TGTGCCACTCAGGGACAGCTGAATGAAAAACTGTTTTTT	CATQGQLNEKLFF	TRBD1	TRBV10-3	few	TRBJ1-4
TGTGCCAGCTCACCACTTGAGGAGCTGTTTTTT	CASSPLEELFF	-	TRBV18	-	TRBJ2-2
TGTGCCAGCAGTCGATCTAGCGGGGGGGACAATGAGCAGTTCTTC	CASSRSSGGDNEQFF	TRBD2	TRBV7-2	-	TRBJ2-1
TGCGCCAGCAGCCCCTCCTTGAACGAGCAGTACTTC	CASSPSLNEQYF	-	TRBV10-2	-	TRBJ2-7
TGCAGTGCTATCACGCCGGGACCTTCCGGGGACACCATATATTTT	CSAITPGPSGDTIYF	-	TRBV20-1	few	TRBJ1-3
TGCGCCAGCAGCTCCCTGACAGGGGGCGCAGATACGCAGTATTTT	CASSSLTGGADTQYF	TRBD1	TRBV5-1	-	TRBJ2-3
TGCAGTGCTTCAGGCTACAATGAGCAGTTCTTC	CSASGYNEQFF	-	TRBV20-1	-	TRBJ2-1
TGTGCCACCAGTGATTTTGCTGGTACAGATACGCAGTATTTT	CATSDFAGTDTQYF	-	TRBV24-1	-	TRBJ2-3
TGTGCCAGCAGCCAGGGGGGTCTCCAATCCTACAATGAGCAGTTCTTC	CASSQGGLQSYNEQFF	-	TRBV4-2	-	TRBJ2-1
TGCGCCAGCAGCTTGTGGGGACAGAACACTGAAGCTTTCTTT	CASSLWGQNTEAFF	-	TRBV5-1	few	TRBJ1-1
TGCGCCAGCAGCCCGGGCGGGGACAGTGACAATGAGCAGTTCTTC	CASSPGGDSDNEQFF	-	TRBV5-1	many	TRBJ2-1
TGTGCTAGCAGTTCCAAGGACGGCGGCCAAGAGACCCAGTACTTC	CASSSKDGGQETQYF	-	TRBV7-7	-	TRBJ2-5
TGTGCCAGCAGCTTAGCTACTAGCGGTTACGAGCAGTACTTC	CASSLATSGYEQYF	TRBD2	TRBV7-9	many	TRBJ2-7
TGCAGCGTTGAAGGACTAGCGGGGGAAGCTTATGGCACAGATACGCAGTATTTT	CSVEGLAGEAYGTDTQYF	TRBD2	TRBV29-1	few	TRBJ2-3
TGTGCCAGCAGTTACAGGGGAGAGTATGGCTACACCTTC	CASSYRGEYGYTF	TRBD1	TRBV5-5	-	TRBJ1-2
TGTGCCAGCAGCCAAGACGTGAGGGGCCCGTACGAGCAGTACTTC	CASSQDVRGPYEQYF	-	TRBV4-2	-	TRBJ2-7
TGTGCCAGCAGTTTAGGATTAGAGCAGTTCTTC	CASSLGLEQFF	-	TRBV27	many	TRBJ2-1
TGCGCCAGCAGCCCGGGACTCCTCGTTGAGCAGTTCTTC	CASSPGLLVEQFF	-	TRBV4-3	-	TRBJ2-1
TGTGCCAGCAGCTTATCACGCACAGATACGCAGTATTTT	CASSLSRTDTQYF	-	TRBV7-3	many	TRBJ2-3
TGTGCCAGCAGCACCCGACAGGACAATGAGCAGTTCTTC	CASSTRQDNEQFF	-	TRBV7-2	-	TRBJ2-1
TGCAGTGCTGACCTCAGGGACCTCGGGGGCTACACCTTC	CSADLRDLGGYTF	-	TRBV20-1	few	TRBJ1-2
TGTGCCAGCACCCTCGGGGAGGGACAGGGGAATTCACCCCTCCACTTT	CASTLGEGQGNSPLHF	TRBD1	TRBV12-3/TRBV12-4	-	TRBJ1-6
TGTGCCAGCAGTTACAAGGTAGCGGGGGCCTACGAGCAGTACTTC	CASSYKVAGAYEQYF	TRBD2	TRBV6-5	-	TRBJ2-7
TGTGCCACCAGTGGCGCGGGGGCCCTCTACAATGAGCAGTTCTTC	CATSGAGALYNEQFF	-	TRBV24-1	many	TRBJ2-1
TGCAGTGCAAGAGGGTTCGGGGAAGCTTTCTTT	CSARGFGEAFF	-	TRBV20-1	-	TRBJ1-1
TGCAGTGCTAGGTGGCGTGTGAGCGGATACACAGATACGCAGTATTTT	CSARWRVSGYTDTQYF	-	TRBV20-1	-	TRBJ2-3
TGTGCCACCAGCAGAGACCAAGACAGGGTTGGAAACACCATATATTTT	CATSRDQDRVGNTIYF	TRBD1	TRBV15	few	TRBJ1-3
TGTGCCAGCAGCTCCGGACAGGCCTCGTACAATGAGCAGTTCTTC	CASSSGQASYNEQFF	TRBD1	TRBV5-4	-	TRBJ2-1
TGTGCCAGCAGCCAGACGAGCTCTGGGGCCAACGTCCTGACTTTC	CASSQTSSGANVLTF	-	TRBV7-2	-	TRBJ2-6
TGTGCCAGCAGTGCTAGCGGGGGGGCGTTTGAGGAGACCCAGTACTTC	CASSASGGAFEETQYF	TRBD2	TRBV2	-	TRBJ2-5
TGTGCCAGCAGCTACACACCGAACTATGGCTACACCTTC	CASSYTPNYGYTF	-	TRBV12-3/TRBV12-4	-	TRBJ1-2
TGTGCCAGCAGCCTTTCTAGCGGGACGTACCAAGAGACCCAGTACTTC	CASSLSSGTYQETQYF	TRBD2	TRBV7-7	many	TRBJ2-5
TGCGCCAGCAGCCCTTCTATGGGCCGAGAGAACACTGAAGCTTTCTTT	CASSPSMGRENTEAFF	-	TRBV4-1	few	TRBJ1-1
TGCGCCAGCAGCTTGTGGACCCGAGAAGAGACCCAGTACTTC	CASSLWTREETQYF	-	TRBV5-1	-	TRBJ2-5
TGTGCCAGCAGCCAAGAGGCGGGAACTGGGGCCAACGTCCTGACTTTC	CASSQEAGTGANVLTF	-	TRBV4-2	-	TRBJ2-6
TGTGCCAGCAGCCGTCTAGCGGGGGACGGCTCCTACGAGCAGTACTTC	CASSRLAGDGSYEQYF	TRBD2	TRBV4-2	-	TRBJ2-7
TGTGCCAGCAAACGGGACAGGGCAGGGAACGAGCAGTACTTC	CASKRDRAGNEQYF	TRBD1	TRBV11-1	-	TRBJ2-7
TGTGCCAGCAGGAGGGCTTCTCGTAATGAGCAGTTCTTC	CASRRASRNEQFF	-	TRBV6-5	-	TRBJ2-1
TGTGCCAGCGTGGCGGGGGCCTGGACAGATACGCAGTATTTT	CASVAGAWTDTQYF	-	TRBV2	-	TRBJ2-3
TGTGCCAGCTCCCCTTCGACCCAAGAGACCCAGTACTTC	CASSPSTQETQYF	-	TRBV18	-	TRBJ2-5
TGCGCCAGCAGCTTGGTCCCAGGGGTAAACAATGAGCAGTTCTTC	CASSLVPGVNNEQFF	-	TRBV5-1	few	TRBJ2-1
TGTGCCAGCAGCTTAGGAGCCTCTTACACTGAAGCTTTCTTT	CASSLGASYTEAFF	-	TRBV7-2	few	TRBJ1-1